This TCR beta chain originates from a study of cytomegalovirus exposure and HLA in healthy donors. Study at large: In an earlier analysis, around 100 million unique TCR beta sequences were found from approximately 190 million T cells.

V gave up 2 bases and J gave up 1 base, with 12 bases separating them. CDR1 and CDR2 (germline): MNHEY, SVGAGI. The CDR3 is 16 residues long. The PCR had 60 Vbeta and 13 Jbeta primers. Here immunoSEQ multiplex PCR was the method, and the copy in TCRdb shows in-frame clones only, minus some. The sample has fewer than 250,000 clones, roughly 80% seen once; the top ten hold more than 0.35%. Input material: PBMCs. This clonotype was obtained from a male donor in good health and CMV-seropositive. The chain has TRBV6-5 and TRBJ2-4; TRBD1 might be the D (6 bases). CDR3 protein: CASSYDRKVAKNIQYF. CDR3 sequence (DNA): TGTGCCAGCAGTTACGACAGGAAGGTGGCCAAAAACATTCAGTACTTC.